This TCR beta chain was captured by sequencing in a study of beta chain features in type 1 diabetes. For the study at large: All samples yielded 107,917,701 examined sorted cells. Study-level points and caveats: Among all four CD4+ subsets, Type 1 diabetes patients had TCRB CDR3s that were moderately but significantly shorter. Type 1 diabetes patients had VDJ junctions that carried fewer insertions and more deletions. Shorter templates may be favored by PCR, equally so in patients and controls.

This clone was observed a handful of times. Its antigen is not identified. The CDR3 extends over 12 amino acids. Trimming shortened V by 5 bases and J by 3 bases, and 5 bases separated the two germline ends. CDR1 and CDR2 (germline): MDHEN, SYDVKM. Sequenced material consisted of expressed TCRB transcripts (all of the isolated RNA was reverse transcribed). Method: immunoSEQ multiplex PCR; TCRdb's copy keeps in-frame clones and lacks some. The sample lists over 600,000 clones; 9.5% to 15% were seen once. Material for sequencing was naive CD4+ T cells from blood. This TCR came from a man between 25 and 39 years old with type 1 diabetes. J is TRBJ2-4 and V is TRBV28, with D hard to call. In DNA, the CDR3 is TGTGCCAGCAGTGTGGGCAAAAACATTCAGTACTTC. Its protein is CASSVGKNIQYF. Combining the CDR3 with reference TRBV28 and TRBJ2-4 gives the whole variable domain DVKVTQSSRYLVKRTGEKVFLECVQDMDHENMFWYRQDPGLGLRLIYFSYDVKMKEKGDIPEGYSVSREKKERFSLILESASTNQTSMYLCASSVGKNIQYFGAGTRLSVL.